The rows below give T cell receptor beta chains drawn from one sample of a study of T cells after yellow fever vaccination. TCRdb re-derived calls from the 5' RACE reads in MiXCR, one entry per CDR3 protein. The sample holds 230,000 or so distinct CDR3 sequences, over 6.5% seen once. The starting material was CD4+ T cells sorted from PBMCs, obtained on the day of the yellow fever booster vaccination. The source is a man aged 25-45 years who received the YFV17D yellow fever vaccine. CDR3s include the opening cysteine and the closing phenylalanine or tryptophan. The D gene is left open where the match is weak. Clone size is not always given. Where it is, it says once, few, many or a class for expanded clones.

V gene: TRBV5-6; clone size: few; D gene: TRBD2; J gene: TRBJ2-1; CDR3 protein: CASSLPPYPGGKGEQFF; CDR3 DNA: TGTGCCAGCAGCTTGCCCCCGTATCCGGGAGGCAAAGGTGAGCAGTTCTTC
V gene: TRBV7-9; clone size: few; D gene: NA; J gene: TRBJ2-4; CDR3 protein: CASSSSENIQYF; CDR3 DNA: TGTGCCAGCAGCTCTAGCGAAAACATTCAGTACTTC
V gene: TRBV24-1; clone size: few; D gene: TRBD1; J gene: TRBJ2-7; CDR3 protein: CATSGPGQGTFWSYEQYF; CDR3 DNA: TGTGCCACCAGTGGGCCCGGACAGGGGACTTTTTGGAGCTACGAGCAGTACTTC
V gene: TRBV12-3/TRBV12-4; clone size: few; D gene: TRBD1; J gene: TRBJ2-2; CDR3 protein: CASSKTPGQGITGELFF; CDR3 DNA: TGTGCCAGCAGTAAGACTCCGGGACAGGGGATTACCGGGGAGCTGTTTTTT
V gene: TRBV9; clone size: NA; D gene: TRBD2; J gene: TRBJ2-1; CDR3 protein: CASSVVAGGHNEQFF; CDR3 DNA: TGTGCCAGCAGCGTAGTGGCGGGAGGTCACAATGAGCAGTTCTTC
V gene: TRBV28; clone size: NA; D gene: NA; J gene: TRBJ2-2; CDR3 protein: CASSLSGQPTGELFF; CDR3 DNA: TGTGCCAGCAGTTTGTCGGGTCAGCCCACCGGGGAGCTGTTTTTT
V gene: TRBV10-3; clone size: few; D gene: NA; J gene: TRBJ2-7; CDR3 protein: CAISAPGGGYEQYF; CDR3 DNA: TGTGCCATCAGTGCGCCCGGGGGAGGCTACGAGCAGTACTTC
V gene: TRBV5-1; clone size: many; D gene: NA; J gene: TRBJ2-7; CDR3 protein: CASSLRRGADEQYF; CDR3 DNA: TGCGCCAGCAGCCTCCGACGGGGGGCGGACGAGCAGTACTTC
V gene: TRBV30; clone size: many; D gene: TRBD2; J gene: TRBJ2-1; CDR3 protein: CAWRIWTSGDPGVYNEQFF; CDR3 DNA: TGTGCCTGGAGAATTTGGACTAGCGGGGACCCGGGGGTATACAATGAGCAGTTCTTC
V gene: TRBV7-3; clone size: NA; D gene: TRBD2; J gene: TRBJ2-1; CDR3 protein: CASSLLPAGTSGLGEQFF; CDR3 DNA: TGTGCCAGCAGCCTACTCCCCGCGGGGACTAGCGGGTTAGGTGAGCAGTTCTTC
V gene: TRBV18; clone size: once; D gene: NA; J gene: TRBJ2-1; CDR3 protein: CASSLSHKQFF; CDR3 DNA: TGTGCCAGCTCACTGAGTCATAAGCAGTTCTTC
V gene: TRBV18; clone size: NA; D gene: NA; J gene: TRBJ1-1; CDR3 protein: CASSLSLGLTEAFF; CDR3 DNA: TGTGCCAGCTCACTATCCCTCGGACTCACTGAAGCTTTCTTT
V gene: TRBV7-2; clone size: few; D gene: TRBD1; J gene: TRBJ2-7; CDR3 protein: CASSLAGQGFDEQYF; CDR3 DNA: TGTGCCAGCAGCTTAGCGGGACAGGGGTTCGACGAGCAGTACTTC
V gene: TRBV20-1; clone size: many; D gene: NA; J gene: TRBJ2-7; CDR3 protein: CSAPRWDSPSYEQYF; CDR3 DNA: TGCAGTGCTCCGAGGTGGGACTCCCCTTCCTACGAGCAGTACTTC
V gene: TRBV7-7; clone size: few; D gene: NA; J gene: TRBJ2-3; CDR3 protein: CASSPGVSSTDTQYF; CDR3 DNA: TGTGCTAGCAGCCCCGGAGTTTCTAGCACAGATACGCAGTATTTT
V gene: TRBV27; clone size: few; D gene: NA; J gene: TRBJ1-1; CDR3 protein: CASSLWGETEAFF; CDR3 DNA: TGTGCCAGCAGTTTATGGGGGGAGACTGAAGCTTTCTTT
V gene: TRBV6-2/TRBV6-3; clone size: NA; D gene: NA; J gene: TRBJ2-3; CDR3 protein: CASTRRAGTDTQYF; CDR3 DNA: TGTGCCAGCACCAGGAGGGCCGGGACAGATACGCAGTATTTT
V gene: TRBV7-2; clone size: many; D gene: NA; J gene: TRBJ1-1; CDR3 protein: CASSLARGGTEAFF; CDR3 DNA: TGTGCCAGCAGCTTAGCACGAGGGGGAACTGAAGCTTTCTTT
V gene: TRBV5-1; clone size: many; D gene: TRBD2; J gene: TRBJ2-3; CDR3 protein: CASSVGTSGPTTQYF; CDR3 DNA: TGCGCCAGCAGCGTTGGGACTAGCGGTCCCACTACGCAGTATTTT
V gene: TRBV7-2; clone size: many; D gene: TRBD2; J gene: TRBJ2-7; CDR3 protein: CASSLSGRGYEQYF; CDR3 DNA: TGTGCCAGCAGCTTGAGCGGGAGAGGCTACGAGCAGTACTTC
V gene: TRBV6-5; clone size: many; D gene: NA; J gene: TRBJ1-5; CDR3 protein: CASIKAGPGGQPQHF; CDR3 DNA: TGTGCCAGCATCAAAGCAGGTCCTGGCGGTCAGCCCCAGCATTTT
V gene: TRBV28; clone size: many; D gene: TRBD1; J gene: TRBJ2-5; CDR3 protein: CASSPTTGEETQYF; CDR3 DNA: TGTGCCAGCAGTCCCACGACAGGGGAAGAGACCCAGTACTTC
V gene: TRBV5-6; clone size: many; D gene: NA; J gene: TRBJ2-7; CDR3 protein: CASSFGRRGSYEQYF; CDR3 DNA: TGTGCCAGCAGCTTTGGGAGAAGGGGCTCCTACGAGCAGTACTTC
V gene: TRBV20-1; clone size: NA; D gene: TRBD2; J gene: TRBJ2-1; CDR3 protein: CSASGREYNEQFF; CDR3 DNA: TGCAGTGCTAGCGGGAGGGAATACAATGAGCAGTTCTTC
V gene: TRBV4-2; clone size: NA; D gene: NA; J gene: TRBJ2-7; CDR3 protein: CASSLAGTTTYEQYF; CDR3 DNA: TGTGCCAGCAGCCTCGCCGGGACAACTACCTACGAGCAGTACTTC
V gene: TRBV7-8; clone size: few; D gene: NA; J gene: TRBJ2-5; CDR3 protein: CASSLIGPVETQYF; CDR3 DNA: TGTGCCAGCAGCTTAATTGGGCCGGTGGAGACCCAGTACTTC
V gene: TRBV5-1; clone size: few; D gene: NA; J gene: TRBJ2-7; CDR3 protein: CASSPAGYYEQYF; CDR3 DNA: TGCGCCAGCAGCCCGGCGGGGTACTACGAGCAGTACTTC
V gene: TRBV6-2/TRBV6-3; clone size: NA; D gene: NA; J gene: TRBJ2-6; CDR3 protein: CASSYSRRLQGNPAKGANVLTF; CDR3 DNA: TGTGCCAGCAGTTACTCGAGGAGGCTTCAGGGGAACCCAGCGAAGGGGGCCAACGTCCTGACTTTC
V gene: TRBV7-9; clone size: many; D gene: TRBD2; J gene: TRBJ2-1; CDR3 protein: CASSLGLAGASYNEQFF; CDR3 DNA: TGTGCCAGCAGCTTAGGACTAGCGGGAGCGTCATACAATGAGCAGTTCTTC